This T cell receptor (beta chain) comes out of a study of blood T cells in healthy people across ages. Study as a whole: The capture of about one barcoded beta molecule per two T cells was achieved by template switching.

For this clonotype: Its antigen remains unknown. A much larger clone lies one base from this, so it may be a read error.

Primers used in a second PCR of about 7 to 12 cycles were a sample-barcoded 5' primer and a J-beta primer mix. Each cDNA molecule received a tag from a template-switch adaptor that had 12 random nucleotides. MiXCR was run by TCRdb on the 5' RACE reads, yielding one entry per CDR3 protein. The sample holds 650,000 to 800,000 distinct CDR3 sequences, under 45% seen once. Study-level results: Diversity estimated from one million T cells was considered an underestimate. CMV status of donors was unknown, possibly confounding expanded clonotype changes.

The CDR3 is 14 residues long. The germline CDR1 and CDR2 sequences are SGHAT and FQNNGV. Trimming shortened V by 5 bases and J by 2 bases, and 11 bases separated the two germline ends. The sequencing sample was made of blood. The chain combines TRBV11-2 with TRBJ2-3; perhaps TRBD2 as D (5 bases). The source of this sequence is a man aged 55 to 70 in good health. The CDR3 here is CASSARGYTDTQYF. For the CDR3, the DNA is TGTGCCAGCAGCGCCCGGGGTTACACAGATACGCAGTATTTT.